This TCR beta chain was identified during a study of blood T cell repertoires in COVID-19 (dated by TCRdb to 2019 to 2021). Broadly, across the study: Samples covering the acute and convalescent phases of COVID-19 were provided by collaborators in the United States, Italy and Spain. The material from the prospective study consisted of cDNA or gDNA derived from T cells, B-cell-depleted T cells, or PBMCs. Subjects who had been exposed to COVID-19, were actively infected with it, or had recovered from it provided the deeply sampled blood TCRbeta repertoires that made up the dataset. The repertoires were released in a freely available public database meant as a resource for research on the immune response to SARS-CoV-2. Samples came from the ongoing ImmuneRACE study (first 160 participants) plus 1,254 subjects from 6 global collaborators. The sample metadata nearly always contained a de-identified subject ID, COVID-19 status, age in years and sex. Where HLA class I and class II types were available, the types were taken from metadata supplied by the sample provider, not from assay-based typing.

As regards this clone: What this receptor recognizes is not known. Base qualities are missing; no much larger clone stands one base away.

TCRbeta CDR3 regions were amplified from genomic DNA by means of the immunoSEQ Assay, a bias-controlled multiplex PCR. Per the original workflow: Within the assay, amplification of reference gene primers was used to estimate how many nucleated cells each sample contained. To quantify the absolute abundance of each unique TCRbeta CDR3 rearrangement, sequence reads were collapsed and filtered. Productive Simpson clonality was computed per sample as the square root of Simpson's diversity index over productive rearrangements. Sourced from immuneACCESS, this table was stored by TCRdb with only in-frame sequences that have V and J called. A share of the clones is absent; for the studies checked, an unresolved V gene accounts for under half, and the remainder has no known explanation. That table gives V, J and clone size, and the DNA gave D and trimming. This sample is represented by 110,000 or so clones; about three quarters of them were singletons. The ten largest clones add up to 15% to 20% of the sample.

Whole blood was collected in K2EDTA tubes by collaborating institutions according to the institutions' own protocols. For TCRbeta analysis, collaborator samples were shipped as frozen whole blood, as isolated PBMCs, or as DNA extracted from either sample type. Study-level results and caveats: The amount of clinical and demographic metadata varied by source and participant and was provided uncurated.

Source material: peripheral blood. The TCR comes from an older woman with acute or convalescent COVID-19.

For the CDR3, the sequence is CSVVGAGQETQYF. The nucleotide sequence is given as TGCAGCGTTGTAGGAGCGGGACAAGAGACCCAGTACTTC. The sequence links TRBV29-1 to TRBJ2-5; 7 nucleotides in the junction match TRBD2. The CDR3, cysteine through phenylalanine, is 13 amino acids long. Of the read, only the CDR3 DNA is kept; its 39 bases are in frame from base 1. From V the trimming removes 4 bases and from J it removes 2 bases, while the gene matches leave 4 bases of the junction unaccounted for. From a lookup of the germline V gene, CDR1 and CDR2 are SQVTM and ANQGSEA.